The 29 T cell receptor beta chains below all came from one sample that was sequenced in a study of tumor-infiltrating lymphocytes in primary liver carcinoma. Co-extraction yielded RNA and DNA from about 20-30 mg of unsorted bulk tissue. TCR beta cDNA came from about 450 ng total RNA, primed with a constant-region primer. Modified slightly, ARM-PCR produced TCR beta libraries over three nested multiplex PCR rounds. The opening two PCR rounds, about 11 cycles each, paired TRBV1-TRBV30 forward primers with a C-beta reverse primer. MiXCR, run by TCRdb on the multiplex PCR reads, gives a single entry per CDR3 protein. The sample lists about 78,000 distinct CDR3 sequences, 71% occurring once. Material for sequencing was liver tumor tissue from sampling region 4. Stated subset: tumor region T4, right-lateral pole. The receptors originated from a woman between 55 and 75 years old with primary liver carcinoma and hepatitis B virus infection.

As concerns this clonotype: Germline and junction disagree at one end, which may indicate a read error. The rearrangement uses TRBV12-3 or TRBV12-4 and TRBJ2-3; 9 nucleotides align to TRBD2. The CDR3 sequence is 15 residues long. The CDR3 protein is CASSYIAGEGDTHYF. In nucleotides, the CDR3 is TGTGCCAGCAGTTATATAGCGGGAGAGGGAGATACGCATTATTTT.

The J gene is TRBJ1-4, the V gene TRBV6-5, with D perhaps TRBD1 (5 bases). The CDR3 is made up of 15 amino acids. Trimming stripped 5 bases from V and 7 bases from J, with 17 bases between. Germline V CDR1 and CDR2: MNHEY, SVGAGI. CDR3 amino acids: CASSRRQPDIEKLFF. CDR3 in DNA: TGTGCCAGCAGTAGGCGACAGCCAGACATTGAAAAACTGTTTTTT.

This clonotype showed up just once. Mismatch with germline at one junction end may stem from a read error. V and J are TRBV11-2 and TRBJ2-3; TRBD2 might be the D (7 bases). The germline gives CDR1 SGHAT, CDR2 FQNNGV. This CDR3 is built from 17 residues. CDR3 sequence (DNA): TGTGCCGGCAGCTTAGGGGGACTAACGTATACGTCAGATACACAGTATTTT. It yields the protein CAGSLGGLTYTSDTQYF.

The sample holds a few counts of this clonotype. The chain has TRBV28 and TRBJ2-2; D is possibly TRBD1 or TRBD2 (5 bases each). The length of the CDR3 is 15 residues. In germline, CDR1 is MDHEN, CDR2 SYDVKM. V lost 7 bases to trimming and J lost 3 bases, with 15 bases between them. In DNA, the CDR3 is TGTGCCAGCAAAAAAGCTTGGGGGTACACCGGGGAGCTGTTTTTT. Translating gives CASKKAWGYTGELFF.

Many counts were recorded for this clonotype. The conserved phenylalanine or tryptophan normally closing the CDR3 is absent here, so this likely arose from a read error. The limits of the CDR3 on the DNA are not certain, so only TCRdb's listed CDR3 is given. The chain links TRBV10-1 to TRBJ2-7; TRBD2 is the table's D call, not checked against the DNA. The CDR3 length is 11 residues, termini included. Germline CDR1 and CDR2: WNHNN and SYGVQD (reference sequence). The CDR3 region is CATELGGSFGD.

About this clonotype itself: The missing conserved phenylalanine or tryptophan at the end of this CDR3 makes a read error likely. The chain uses TRBV5-1 and TRBJ2-7, with TRBD1 as a possible D gene (5 bases). Between the trimmed V and J ends, which lost 4 bases and 7 bases, there was a span of 21 bases. The CDR3 is 15 residues long. Germline CDR1 reads SGHRS; CDR2 reads YFSETQ. The CDR3 bases are TGCGCCAGCAGCGCCACGACATGGGGCTTAAGGGAGCAGTACATC. It translates to CASSATTWGLREQYI.

The table lists this clonotype with many counts. This chain joins TRBV5-1 and TRBJ2-7, with a tentative D call TRBD1 (5 bases). The V end lost 2 bases, the J end lost 1 base, and 10 bases lay between the germline ends. Germline lookup yields CDR1 SGHRS and CDR2 YFSETQ. This CDR3 has 14 residues. The CDR3 DNA reads TGCGCCAGCAGCTTAGACAGCAGATCCTACGAGCAGTACTTC. Encoded protein: CASSLDSRSYEQYF.

As regards this clonotype: Its ends do not fully match the called genes, so a read error is possible. The chain employs TRBV5-4 and TRBJ2-3; no definite D call. Germline loops: CDR1 SGHNT, CDR2 YYREEE (reference sequence). The length of the CDR3 is 14 residues. The CDR3 bases are TGTGCCAACAGCTTGGGCGGAAGCGTCGATACGCAGTATTTT. As protein: CANSLGGSVDTQYF.

Notes on this clonotype: No conserved phenylalanine or tryptophan is present at the end of the CDR3, so a read error is the likely explanation. V usage is TRBV11-2 and J usage is TRBJ2-4; D is tentatively TRBD1 or TRBD2 (6 bases each). V dropped 0 bases and J dropped 8 bases, with 14 bases sitting between them. This CDR3 region has 15 residues. The germline gives CDR1 SGHAT, CDR2 FQNNGV. CDR3 in amino acids: CASSLDGRGRDIQYP. The CDR3 nucleotides read TGTGCCAGCAGCTTAGATGGTCGGGGGCGCGACATTCAGTACCCC.

In the case of this clonotype: The junction does not match germline at one end; this may be a read error. The chain carries TRBV12-3 or TRBV12-4 and TRBJ2-5; 8 bases agree with TRBD2. The length of the CDR3 is 14 residues. CDR3 in DNA: TGTGCTAGCAATCGACGGGAGGGCCGGGGAGCACAGTACTTC. Encoded protein: CASNRREGRGAQYF.

This clonotype was seen a few times. The germline gene is not matched at one end of the junction; a read error may be the cause. The chain combines TRBV5-1 with TRBJ1-3; 7 positions agree with TRBD1. CDR1 is SGHRS, CDR2 YFSETQ, per germline. This CDR3 has 17 residues. The DNA of the CDR3 is TGCACCAGTAGCTTGGAGAGCCAGGGGGGAGCAGGAAACACCATATATTTT. This gives the protein CTSSLESQGGAGNTIYF.

The chain links TRBV6-5 to TRBJ2-3; no definite D call. Germline V gives CDR1 MNHEY, CDR2 SVGAGI. Deletions cut 5 bases from V and 6 bases from J, with 9 bases between. CDR3 length: 12 residues. CDR3 coding DNA: TGTGCCAGCAGTACCTACGCTGATACGCAGTATTTT. Residues: CASSTYADTQYF.

V and J are TRBV29-1 and TRBJ1-1; 8 nucleotides line up with TRBD1. The CDR3 spans 12 residues. CDR1 SQVTM and CDR2 ANQGSEA come from the germline V gene. CDR3 coding DNA: TGCAACATTGGACAGGGAAGAACTGAAGCTTTCTTT. Protein sequence: CNIGQGRTEAFF.

Points on this clonotype: Because the CDR3 is missing its conserved closing phenylalanine or tryptophan, this is likely a read error. No DNA is shown, since the ends of the CDR3 on it are uncertain; the CDR3 is the one TCRdb lists. The rearrangement uses TRBV11-3 and TRBJ2-7; no check of the table's D call, TRBD2, against the DNA was made. The CDR3 has 14 residues if both end residues are counted. Germline assignment: CDR1 SGHNT and CDR2 YENEEA. The CDR3: CASSLSGREHERYL.

The genes are TRBV12-3 or TRBV12-4 and TRBJ1-2; 10 bases match TRBD1. V gave up 6 bases and J gave up 6 bases; unmatched junction bases: 13. This CDR3 has 16 residues. The CDR3 here is CASSQTGGLSRDGYTF. The CDR3, as DNA: TGTGCCAGCAGCCAGACAGGGGGCCTGAGTCGGGATGGCTACACCTTC.

For this clonotype: Given a much more abundant clone one base away, this may be a read error. This sequence joins TRBV6-1 and TRBJ1-6, with D hard to call. V was pared by 5 bases and J by 8 bases, with 13 bases between. The CDR3 contains 14 residues. The germline V gene has CDR1 MNHNS and CDR2 SASEGT. The DNA of the CDR3 is TGTGCCAGCAGTACCTACGAACAGCATTCACCCCTCCACTTT. Amino acid sequence: CASSTYEQHSPLHF.

This clonotype is a singleton in its sample. The chain carries TRBV6-1 and TRBJ2-1; D may be TRBD1 or TRBD2 (5 bases each). Per germline, CDR1 MNHNS and CDR2 SASEGT. This CDR3 region has 13 residues. The CDR3 DNA follows: TGTGTCAGGAGTAGGGACCTCCACAATGAGCAGTTCTTC. This gives the protein CVRSRDLHNEQFF.

As regards this clonotype: Germline and junction disagree at one end, which may indicate a read error. V is TRBV12-3 or TRBV12-4 and J is TRBJ2-1; 10 bases line up with TRBD2. This CDR3 spans 18 amino acids. This CDR3 reads CASSLEAGPGLAFNEQSF. The CDR3 DNA sequence: TGTGCCAGCAGTTTAGAGGCAGGGCCGGGACTAGCGTTCAATGAGCAGTCCTTC.

A remark on this clonotype: With a much larger clone just one base away, this may be a read error. The rearrangement uses TRBV30 and TRBJ1-6, with 7 positions matching TRBD1. Germline CDR1 GTSNPN, CDR2 SVGIG (reference sequence). The CDR3 has 13 amino acids. The J segment lost 10 bases and the V segment lost 4 bases, leaving 7 bases of the junction unmatched. As DNA, the CDR3 is TGTGCCTGGAAAACAGGGGTTGGGTCACCCCTCCACTTT. It translates to CAWKTGVGSPLHF.

In the case of this clonotype: A read error may produce the germline difference seen at one junction end. The rearrangement joins TRBV11-3 to TRBJ2-1; D ambiguous. This CDR3 comprises 13 residues. CDR1 is SGHNT and CDR2 is YENEEA in the germline V gene. In nucleotides, the CDR3 is TGTGCTAGCAGCTTAGGAGTCACCAATGAGCAGTTCTTC. Its protein is CASSLGVTNEQFF. The variable domain in full, completed from reference TRBV11-3 and TRBJ2-1, reads EAGVVQSPRYKIIEKKQPVAFWCNPISGHNTLYWYLQNLGQGPELLIRYENEEAVDDSQLPKDRFSAERLKGVDSTLKIQPAELGDSAVYLCASSLGVTNEQFFGPGTRLTVL.

A remark on this clonotype: At one end the junction does not follow the germline gene, possibly because of a read error. J is TRBJ2-6 and V is TRBV11-1; no definite D call. This CDR3 is 17 amino acids long. CDR1 is SGHAT and CDR2 is FQDESV in the germline V gene (reference sequence). CDR3 protein: CASSLAGSSSEANVLTF. In nucleotides, the CDR3 is TGTGCCAGCAGCTTAGCGGGCAGTTCCTCTGAGGCCAACGTCCTGACATTC.

In the case of this clonotype: Relative to the germline gene, one junction end is altered; a read error may explain this. The V gene is TRBV11-2, the J gene TRBJ1-1; D is undetermined. The CDR3 extends over 17 amino acids. Germline V CDR1 and CDR2: SGHAT, FQNNGV. CDR3 loop: CAGNPQGIGSELAEVFF. The DNA of the CDR3 is TGTGCCGGCAACCCCCAAGGGATAGGGTCGGAACTTGCTGAAGTTTTCTTT.

This clonotype occurred once. DNA of the CDR3: TGCGCCAGCAGTCGAATACAAGAGACCCAGTACTTC. This codes for CASSRIQETQYF. The rearrangement links TRBV5-1 to TRBJ2-5, with unresolved D. V was shortened by 5 bases and J by 2 bases, with 7 bases between the two germline ends. Per germline, CDR1 SGHRS and CDR2 YFSETQ. This CDR3 region has 12 residues.

With regard to this clonotype: The CDR3 ends on some other residue instead of the conserved phenylalanine or tryptophan, so this is likely a read error. This chain joins TRBV29-1 and TRBJ2-1; 10 positions match TRBD2. V was pared by 5 bases and J by 7 bases, with 8 bases of the junction left unmatched. The CDR3 extends over 14 amino acids. Germline V gene data show CDR1 as SQVTM and CDR2 as ANQGSEA. DNA of the CDR3: TGCAGCGTTCGGAGCGGGAGGGCCCTGAATGAGCAGTTCCTC. Protein product: CSVRSGRALNEQFL.

This clonotype was observed many times. V and J are TRBV7-8 and TRBJ2-5; D is uncertain. Germline V gene sequence: CDR1 SGHVS, CDR2 FQNEAQ. The CDR3 has 14 amino acids. With 1 base removed from V and 6 bases from J, the gap between germline ends came to 12 bases. The CDR3: CASSLVGQSKTQYF. As DNA, the CDR3 is TGTGCCAGCAGCTTAGTAGGGCAGTCAAAGACCCAGTACTTC.

On this clonotype itself: This CDR3 is missing its conserved last phenylalanine or tryptophan, likely due to a read error. V usage is TRBV4-2 and J usage is TRBJ2-7, with TRBD1 matching over 9 bases. Germline values: CDR1 LGHNA, CDR2 YNFKEQ. This CDR3 has 15 residues. The CDR3 DNA reads TGTACCAGCAGCCAAGATCCGACAGGGGGCTACGAGCAGTACATC. It is translated as CTSSQDPTGGYEQYI.

To note about this clonotype: A junction boundary mismatches the germline segment, possibly from a read error. V and J are TRBV11-2 and TRBJ1-6; D might be TRBD1 (5 bases). The CDR3 loop spans 13 amino acids. CDR1 and CDR2 (germline): SGHAT, FQNNGV. The CDR3 DNA sequence: TGTGCCAGCAGTTTGGGGCTTAAATCACCCCTCCGCTTT. It is translated as CASSLGLKSPLRF.

The V call is TRBV4-1, the J call TRBJ2-7; possibly TRBD1 or TRBD2 for D (6 bases each). The CDR3 has 15 amino acids. V was shortened by 5 bases and J by 7 bases, with 21 bases between the two germline ends. Looked up from germline, CDR1 is MGHRA and CDR2 is YSYEKL. This CDR3 reads CASSYPGEGGKEQYF. The CDR3 DNA follows: TGCGCCAGCAGCTACCCCGGAGAAGGGGGGAAAGAGCAGTACTTC.

The table lists this clonotype with many counts. The genes are TRBV28 and TRBJ2-7; 8 bases agree with TRBD1. V lost 3 bases, J lost 7 bases, and 17 bases stayed unmatched. The CDR3 has 17 amino acids. Germline CDR1 is MDHEN and CDR2 is SYDVKM. This CDR3 reads CASSFTTGAWAIREQYF. The CDR3 bases are TGTGCCAGCAGTTTCACGACAGGGGCCTGGGCAATTAGGGAGCAGTACTTC.